One sample yielded the 11 T cell receptor beta chains listed below, sequenced in a study of OX40 agonist ivuxolimab in advanced cancers. Repertoires were generated with immunoSEQ multiplex PCR, while TCRdb's copy carries only in-frame clones and drops some. The sample lists about 71,000 clones, 94% occurring once. The material was CD4+ or CD8+ T cells sorted from blood, obtained in a trial of the OX40 agonist ivuxolimab. These receptors were obtained from an adult with an advanced solid tumor such as melanoma, head and neck, liver or kidney cancer.

The CDR3: CASSVSGTDYEQYF. The CDR3 DNA reads TGTGCCAGCAGCGTTTCAGGGACGGACTACGAGCAGTACTTC. The chain recombines TRBV9 with TRBJ2-7; D could derive from TRBD1 or TRBD2 (5 bases each). CDR1 SGDLS and CDR2 YYNGEE come from the germline V gene. The CDR3 extends over 14 amino acids. Trimming stripped 2 bases from V and 3 bases from J, with 12 bases between.

The rearrangement uses TRBV7-9 and TRBJ2-1; D gene unclear. V was pared by 3 bases and J by 12 bases, with 12 bases between. The CDR3 length is 12 residues. Germline V CDR1 and CDR2: SEHNR, FQNEAQ (reference sequence). The chain's CDR3 is CASSLVERGQFF. As DNA, the CDR3 is TGTGCCAGCAGCTTGGTGGAGAGAGGGCAGTTCTTC.

This sequence joins TRBV11-2 and TRBJ1-1, with TRBD1 as a possible D gene (6 bases). V was pared by 1 base and J by 4 bases, with 13 bases between. This CDR3 has 15 amino acids. The germline gives CDR1 SGHAT, CDR2 FQNNGV. In nucleotides, the CDR3 is TGTGCCAGCAGCTTAGTAAATCCCAGGGGCACTGAAGCTTTCTTT. This sequence encodes CASSLVNPRGTEAFF.

CDR3 sequence (DNA): TGTGCCAGCAGCTCCCGAGACAGGGAAAGTGGCTCCTACGAGCAGTACTTC. The encoded protein is CASSSRDRESGSYEQYF. The J gene is TRBJ2-7, the V gene TRBV7-9; 7 nucleotides match TRBD1. The CDR3 is 17 amino acids. CDR1 is SEHNR, CDR2 FQNEAQ, per germline (reference sequence). The V gene end was trimmed by 4 bases and the J gene end by 0 bases; junction bases not matched to a gene: 12.

This chain joins TRBV27 and TRBJ2-7; the D is unclear. Per the germline V gene, CDR1 is MNHEY and CDR2 is SMNVEV (reference sequence). This CDR3 spans 13 amino acids. V gave up 1 base and J gave up 2 bases, with 6 bases separating them. This chain's CDR3 is CASSLLPPYEQYF. The CDR3 nucleotides are TGTGCCAGCAGTTTATTGCCCCCCTACGAGCAGTACTTC.

In its sample, this clone was seen once. The gene calls are TRBV2 and TRBJ1-2; 7 positions match TRBD1. J was trimmed by 0 bases and V by 3 bases; bases with no gene match: 4. Germline-derived CDR1 and CDR2 are SNHLY and FYNNEI. This CDR3 spans 15 amino acids. As DNA, the CDR3 is TGTGCCAGCAGTGACATGGGACAGCCTAACTATGGCTACACCTTC. Translation: CASSDMGQPNYGYTF.

The chain uses TRBV9 and TRBJ2-5; TRBD1 agrees at 8 bases. This CDR3 comprises 17 residues. V gave up 0 bases and J gave up 3 bases; unmatched junction bases: 10. CDR1 is SGDLS and CDR2 is YYNGEE in the germline V gene. The CDR3 loop is CASSVEGWAGGEETQYF. The CDR3 DNA reads TGTGCCAGCAGCGTAGAGGGTTGGGCAGGGGGCGAAGAGACCCAGTACTTC.

The chain recombines TRBV9 with TRBJ2-7; TRBD1 matches 7 bases. The V and J ends lost 4 bases and 2 bases, in that order; junction bases with no gene match: 9. The CDR3 sequence is 15 residues long. The germline CDR1 and CDR2 sequences are SGDLS and YYNGEE. CDR3 nucleotide sequence: TGTGCCAGCAGCCCAGGAGGACAGGCCCCCTACGAGCAGTACTTC. It yields the protein CASSPGGQAPYEQYF. The full variable domain, completed using reference TRBV9 and TRBJ2-7, is DSGVTQTPKHLITATGQRVTLRCSPRSGDLSVYWYQQSLDQGLQFLIQYYNGEERAKGNILERFSAQQFPDLHSELNLSSLELGDSALYFCASSPGGQAPYEQYFGPGTRLTVT.

The gene calls are TRBV7-7 and TRBJ2-5; D perhaps matches TRBD1 (5 bases). CDR1 and CDR2 from the germline V gene are SSHAT and FNYEAQ (reference sequence). The length of the CDR3 is 18 residues. V was trimmed by 2 bases and J by 0 bases, leaving 19 bases between them. CDR3 DNA: TGTGCCAGCAGCTTATTCGTAGGGGCCGCAAAGTACCAAGAGACCCAGTACTTC. Amino acids: CASSLFVGAAKYQETQYF.

The gene calls are TRBV19 and TRBJ2-7, with D perhaps given as TRBD1 or TRBD2 (6 bases each). V was trimmed by 4 bases and J by 6 bases, leaving 16 bases between them. CDR3 size: 14 residues. Germline V gives CDR1 LNHDA, CDR2 SQIVND (reference sequence). The CDR3 DNA follows: TGTGCCAGTAGTACCTACCTTCGGGGGCCCGAGCAGTACTTC. It specifies CASSTYLRGPEQYF.

This clone was detected a few times. The chain uses TRBV10-3 and TRBJ1-1; D unclear. Trimming shortened V by 8 bases and J by 1 base, and 11 bases separated the two germline ends. The CDR3 is 13 amino acids. The V gene's germline CDR1 is ENHRY and CDR2 SYGVKD. CDR3 residues: CAIHAGSNTEAFF. In DNA, the CDR3 is TGTGCCATCCACGCGGGCTCGAACACTGAAGCTTTCTTT.